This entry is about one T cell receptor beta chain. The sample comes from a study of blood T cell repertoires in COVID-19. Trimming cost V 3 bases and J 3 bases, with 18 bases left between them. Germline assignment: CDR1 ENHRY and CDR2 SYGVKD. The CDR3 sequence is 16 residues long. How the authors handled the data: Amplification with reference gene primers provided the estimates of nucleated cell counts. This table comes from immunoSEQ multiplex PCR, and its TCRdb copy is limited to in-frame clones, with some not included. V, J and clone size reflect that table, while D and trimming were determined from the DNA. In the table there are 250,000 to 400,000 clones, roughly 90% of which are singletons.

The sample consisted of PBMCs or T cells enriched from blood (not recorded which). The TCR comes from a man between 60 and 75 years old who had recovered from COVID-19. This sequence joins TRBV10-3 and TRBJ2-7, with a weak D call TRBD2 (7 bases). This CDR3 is CAISDLEGGGHYEQYF. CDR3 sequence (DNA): TGTGCCATCAGTGATCTCGAGGGCGGGGGACACTACGAGCAGTACTTC.